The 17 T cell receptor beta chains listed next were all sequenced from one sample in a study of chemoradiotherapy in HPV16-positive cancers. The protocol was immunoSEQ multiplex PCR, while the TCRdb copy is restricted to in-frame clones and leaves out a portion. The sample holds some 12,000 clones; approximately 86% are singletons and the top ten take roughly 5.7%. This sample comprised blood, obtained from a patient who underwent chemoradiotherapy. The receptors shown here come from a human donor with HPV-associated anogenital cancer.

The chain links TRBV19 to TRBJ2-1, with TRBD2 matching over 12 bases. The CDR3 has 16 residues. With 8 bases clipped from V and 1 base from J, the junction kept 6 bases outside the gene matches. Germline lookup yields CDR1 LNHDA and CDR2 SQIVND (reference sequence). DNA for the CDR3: TGTGCCAGTTTCCCTAGCGGGGGGGGATCCTACAATGAGCAGTTCTTC. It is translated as CASFPSGGGSYNEQFF. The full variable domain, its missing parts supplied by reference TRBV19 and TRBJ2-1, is DGGITQSPKYLFRKEGQNVTLSCEQNLNHDAMYWYRQDPGQGLRLIYYSQIVNDFQKGDIAEGYSVSREKKESFPLTVTSAQKNPTAFYLCASFPSGGGSYNEQFFGPGTRLTVL.

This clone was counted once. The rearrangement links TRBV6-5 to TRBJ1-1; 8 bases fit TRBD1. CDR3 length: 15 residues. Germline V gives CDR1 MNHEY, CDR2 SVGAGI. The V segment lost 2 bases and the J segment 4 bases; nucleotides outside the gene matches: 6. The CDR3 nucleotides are TGTGCCAGCAGTTACGCGACAGGGGTGAGCACTGAAGCTTTCTTT. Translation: CASSYATGVSTEAFF.

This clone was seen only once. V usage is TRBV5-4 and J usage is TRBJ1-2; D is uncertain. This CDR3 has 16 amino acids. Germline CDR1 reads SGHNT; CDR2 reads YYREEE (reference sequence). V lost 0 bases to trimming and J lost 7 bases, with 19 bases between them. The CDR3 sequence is CASSLAPTAGRGGYTF. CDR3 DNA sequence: TGTGCCAGCAGCTTGGCTCCGACGGCCGGTCGGGGTGGCTACACCTTC.

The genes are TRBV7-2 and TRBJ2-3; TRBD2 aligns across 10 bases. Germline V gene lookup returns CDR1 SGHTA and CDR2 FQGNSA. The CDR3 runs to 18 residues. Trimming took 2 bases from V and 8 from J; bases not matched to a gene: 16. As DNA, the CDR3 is TGTGCCAGCAGCTTAAGAAATAGCGGGGGGCCGAGTTTTGGTACGCAGTATTTT. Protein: CASSLRNSGGPSFGTQYF.

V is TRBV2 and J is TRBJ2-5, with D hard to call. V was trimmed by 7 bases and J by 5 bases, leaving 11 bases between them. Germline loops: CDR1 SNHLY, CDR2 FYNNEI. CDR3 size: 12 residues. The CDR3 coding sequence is TGTGCCAGCATGGCCGACGTTGAGACCCAGTACTTC. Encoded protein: CASMADVETQYF.

The chain's CDR3 is CASGLFSGASGNTIYF. The CDR3, as DNA: TGTGCTAGTGGTCTCTTTAGCGGGGCCTCTGGAAACACCATATATTTT. This chain joins TRBV12-5 and TRBJ1-3; D is possibly TRBD1 (5 bases). V lost 5 bases, J lost 0 bases, and 14 bases lay in between. The germline V gene has CDR1 LGHNT and CDR2 FRNRAP. CDR3 length equals 16 residues.

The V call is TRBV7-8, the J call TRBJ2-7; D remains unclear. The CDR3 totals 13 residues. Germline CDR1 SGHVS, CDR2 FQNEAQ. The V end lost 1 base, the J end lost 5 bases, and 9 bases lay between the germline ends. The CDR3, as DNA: TGTGCCAGCAGCTTAGTTGGAGTTCACGAGCAGTACTTC. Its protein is CASSLVGVHEQYF.

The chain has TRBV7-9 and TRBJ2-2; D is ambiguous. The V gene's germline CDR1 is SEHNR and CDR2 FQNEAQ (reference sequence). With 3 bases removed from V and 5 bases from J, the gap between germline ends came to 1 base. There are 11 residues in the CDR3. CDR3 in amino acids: CASSFTGELFF. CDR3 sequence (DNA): TGTGCCAGCAGCTTTACCGGGGAGCTGTTTTTT. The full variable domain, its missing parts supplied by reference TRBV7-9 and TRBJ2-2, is DTGVSQNPRHKITKRGQNVTFRCDPISEHNRLYWYRQTLGQGPEFLTYFQNEAQLEKSRLLSDRFSAERPKGSFSTLEIQRTEQGDSAMYLCASSFTGELFFGEGSRLTVL.

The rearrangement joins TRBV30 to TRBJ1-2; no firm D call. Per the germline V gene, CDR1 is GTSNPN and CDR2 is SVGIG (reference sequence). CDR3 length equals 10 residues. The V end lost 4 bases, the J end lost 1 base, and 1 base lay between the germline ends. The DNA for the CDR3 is TGTGCCTGGAATAACTATGGCTACACCTTC. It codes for CAWNNYGYTF.

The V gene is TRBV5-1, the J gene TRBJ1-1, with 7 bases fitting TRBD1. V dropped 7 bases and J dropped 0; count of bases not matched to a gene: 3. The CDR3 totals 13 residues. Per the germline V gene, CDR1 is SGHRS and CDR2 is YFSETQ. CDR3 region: CASRDSMNTEAFF. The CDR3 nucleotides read TGCGCCAGCCGGGACAGTATGAACACTGAAGCTTTCTTT.

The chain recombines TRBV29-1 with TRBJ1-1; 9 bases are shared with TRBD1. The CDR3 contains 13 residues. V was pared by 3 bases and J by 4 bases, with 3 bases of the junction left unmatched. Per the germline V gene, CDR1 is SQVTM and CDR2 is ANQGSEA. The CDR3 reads CSVEMDRGTEAFF. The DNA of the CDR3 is TGCAGCGTTGAGATGGACAGGGGCACTGAAGCTTTCTTT.

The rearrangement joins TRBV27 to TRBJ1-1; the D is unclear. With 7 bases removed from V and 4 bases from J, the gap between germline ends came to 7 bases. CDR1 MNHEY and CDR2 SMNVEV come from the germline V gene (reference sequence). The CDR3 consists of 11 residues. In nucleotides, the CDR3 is TGTGCCAGCATAAGTGCCACTGAAGCTTTCTTT. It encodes CASISATEAFF.

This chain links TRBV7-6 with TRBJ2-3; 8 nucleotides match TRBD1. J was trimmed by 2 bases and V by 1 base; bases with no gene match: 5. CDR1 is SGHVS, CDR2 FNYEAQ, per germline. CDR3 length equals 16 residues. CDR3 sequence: CASSLDFQGATDTQYF. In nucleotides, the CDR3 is TGTGCCAGCAGCTTAGACTTCCAGGGGGCCACAGATACGCAGTATTTT.

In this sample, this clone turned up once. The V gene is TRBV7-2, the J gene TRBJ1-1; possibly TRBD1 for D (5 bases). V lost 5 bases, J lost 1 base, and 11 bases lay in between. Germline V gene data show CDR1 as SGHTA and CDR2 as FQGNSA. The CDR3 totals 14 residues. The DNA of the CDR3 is TGTGCCAGCAGCATCCGACAGCGGAACACTGAAGCTTTCTTT. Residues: CASSIRQRNTEAFF.

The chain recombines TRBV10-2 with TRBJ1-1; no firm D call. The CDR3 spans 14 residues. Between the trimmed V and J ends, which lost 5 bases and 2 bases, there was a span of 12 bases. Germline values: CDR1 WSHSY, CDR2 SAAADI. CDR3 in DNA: TGCGCCAGCAGTTTCGGGCGTAGTAACACTGAAGCTTTCTTT. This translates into CASSFGRSNTEAFF.

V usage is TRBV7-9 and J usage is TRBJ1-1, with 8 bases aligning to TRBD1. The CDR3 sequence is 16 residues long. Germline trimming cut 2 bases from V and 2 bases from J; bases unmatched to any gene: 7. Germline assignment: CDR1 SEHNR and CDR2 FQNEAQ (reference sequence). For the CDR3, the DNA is TGTGCCAGCAGCTTATCCCAGGGGGCTCGTAACACTGAAGCTTTCTTT. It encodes CASSLSQGARNTEAFF.

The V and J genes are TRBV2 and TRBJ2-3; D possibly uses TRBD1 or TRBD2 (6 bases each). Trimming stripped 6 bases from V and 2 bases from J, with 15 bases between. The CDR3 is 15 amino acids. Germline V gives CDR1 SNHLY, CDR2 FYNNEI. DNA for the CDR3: TGTGCCAGCAGCTGGGGGGCGGGAATCACAGATACGCAGTATTTT. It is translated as CASSWGAGITDTQYF. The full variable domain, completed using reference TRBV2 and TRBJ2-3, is EPEVTQTPSHQVTQMGQEVILRCVPISNHLYFYWYRQILGQKVEFLVSFYNNEISEKSEIFDDQFSVERPDGSNFTLKIRSTKLEDSAMYFCASSWGAGITDTQYFGPGTRLTVL.